This is a list of T cell receptor beta chains from one sample in a study of blood T cell repertoires in COVID-19. Sequenced by immunoSEQ multiplex PCR; TCRdb stores in-frame clones only, minus some. The sample consists of 380,000 or so clones, 88% of them appearing once. Sequenced sample: PBMCs or T cells enriched from blood (not recorded which). The receptors were gathered from a woman aged 35 to 49 with acute COVID-19. Each CDR3 is given with its conserved first and last residue. The D gene is left open where the match is weak. Size tells how often a clone was seen (once, few, many) or the class of an expanded clone, and some rows leave it out.

j_gene: TRBJ2-3
abundance: once
v_gene: TRBV7-9
len: 16
d_gene: -
CDR3nt: TGTGCCAGCAGCTTACCCCCTAGCAGAAGCACAGATACGCAGTATTTT
CDR3aa: CASSLPPSRSTDTQYF

j_gene: TRBJ1-2
abundance: -
v_gene: TRBV19
len: 15
d_gene: TRBD1
CDR3nt: TGTGCCAGCAGCGGACAGGGTAATTCTTTTTGGGGCTACACCTTC
CDR3aa: CASSGQGNSFWGYTF

j_gene: TRBJ2-7
abundance: -
v_gene: TRBV6-6
len: 15
d_gene: -
CDR3nt: TGTGCCAGCAGTTATTACGGTGCAGGGCCCTACGAGCAGTACTTC
CDR3aa: CASSYYGAGPYEQYF

j_gene: TRBJ2-7
abundance: many
v_gene: TRBV6-5
len: 13
d_gene: -
CDR3nt: TGTGCCAGCAGTTACCGTAGCGACTACGAGCAGTACTTC
CDR3aa: CASSYRSDYEQYF

j_gene: TRBJ1-2
abundance: -
v_gene: TRBV30
len: 14
d_gene: TRBD1
CDR3nt: TGTGCCTGGAGTGGAGGGACAGGGAGAAGTGGCTACACCTTC
CDR3aa: CAWSGGTGRSGYTF

j_gene: TRBJ1-1
abundance: -
v_gene: TRBV20-1
len: 9
d_gene: -
CDR3nt: TGCAGCTTCGGGTCTGAAGCTTTCTTT
CDR3aa: CSFGSEAFF

j_gene: TRBJ2-7
abundance: few
v_gene: TRBV19
len: 17
d_gene: TRBD2
CDR3nt: TGTGCCAGTAGTCAAACCATACTGACTAGCGGCTCCTACGAGCAGTACTTC
CDR3aa: CASSQTILTSGSYEQYF

j_gene: TRBJ2-1
abundance: -
v_gene: TRBV5-6
len: 12
d_gene: -
CDR3nt: TGTGCCAGCAACCGGGGAAGGGTTGAGCAGTTCTTC
CDR3aa: CASNRGRVEQFF

j_gene: TRBJ2-1
abundance: -
v_gene: TRBV10-2
len: 16
d_gene: TRBD2
CDR3nt: TGCGCCAGCAGCCATGGGCGGGGGGCCTCCTACAATGAGCAGTTCTTC
CDR3aa: CASSHGRGASYNEQFF

j_gene: TRBJ2-4
abundance: -
v_gene: TRBV7-9
len: 12
d_gene: -
CDR3nt: TGTGCCAGCAGCTTGATGGGCCACATTCAGTACTTC
CDR3aa: CASSLMGHIQYF

j_gene: TRBJ1-2
abundance: once
v_gene: TRBV12-3/TRBV12-4
len: 13
d_gene: -
CDR3nt: TGTGCCAGCAGTTTAGAAGCGAACTATGGCTACACCTTC
CDR3aa: CASSLEANYGYTF

j_gene: TRBJ2-3
abundance: -
v_gene: TRBV6-4
len: 15
d_gene: -
CDR3nt: TGTGCCAGCAGCCACGGGGTGGCAGCGATAGATACGCAGTATTTT
CDR3aa: CASSHGVAAIDTQYF

j_gene: TRBJ2-2
abundance: few
v_gene: TRBV11-3
len: 16
d_gene: TRBD2
CDR3nt: TGTGCCAGCAGCTTAGCCTTCGGGGGGACTACCGGGGAGCTGTTTTTT
CDR3aa: CASSLAFGGTTGELFF

j_gene: TRBJ1-2
abundance: once
v_gene: TRBV7-9
len: 16
d_gene: TRBD1
CDR3nt: TGTGCCAGCAGCCGATCCGGGACAGAGGATAACTATGGCTACACCTTC
CDR3aa: CASSRSGTEDNYGYTF

j_gene: TRBJ2-3
abundance: -
v_gene: TRBV5-1
len: 15
d_gene: -
CDR3nt: TGCGCCAGCAGCTTGGGCTTTGGCTCCGCAGATACGCAGTATTTT
CDR3aa: CASSLGFGSADTQYF

j_gene: TRBJ2-7
abundance: -
v_gene: TRBV5-5
len: 14
d_gene: TRBD2
CDR3nt: TGTGCCAGCAGCTTGGTCCTAGCGGGGTTAGAGCAGTACTTC
CDR3aa: CASSLVLAGLEQYF

j_gene: TRBJ2-1
abundance: -
v_gene: TRBV20-1
len: 15
d_gene: -
CDR3nt: TGCAGTGCTAGTGGGTGGGAAGGTACGGGAAATGAGCAGTTCTTC
CDR3aa: CSASGWEGTGNEQFF

j_gene: TRBJ1-5
abundance: -
v_gene: TRBV27
len: 14
d_gene: -
CDR3nt: TGTGCCAGCAGTTTTCGCGGCGAGAATCAGCCCCAGCATTTT
CDR3aa: CASSFRGENQPQHF

j_gene: TRBJ1-6
abundance: -
v_gene: TRBV11-2
len: 15
d_gene: -
CDR3nt: TGTGCCAGCAGCCCCGAGGGGGTTTCTGGTTCACCCCTCCACTTT
CDR3aa: CASSPEGVSGSPLHF

j_gene: TRBJ2-5
abundance: -
v_gene: TRBV5-1
len: 15
d_gene: -
CDR3nt: TGCGCCAGCAGCTTGGAAGGAGGGGCACAAGAGACCCAGTACTTC
CDR3aa: CASSLEGGAQETQYF

j_gene: TRBJ1-3
abundance: -
v_gene: TRBV18
len: 18
d_gene: -
CDR3nt: TGTGCCAGCTCACCACTACAGACTGGGGGCTTCTCTGGAAACACCATATATTTT
CDR3aa: CASSPLQTGGFSGNTIYF